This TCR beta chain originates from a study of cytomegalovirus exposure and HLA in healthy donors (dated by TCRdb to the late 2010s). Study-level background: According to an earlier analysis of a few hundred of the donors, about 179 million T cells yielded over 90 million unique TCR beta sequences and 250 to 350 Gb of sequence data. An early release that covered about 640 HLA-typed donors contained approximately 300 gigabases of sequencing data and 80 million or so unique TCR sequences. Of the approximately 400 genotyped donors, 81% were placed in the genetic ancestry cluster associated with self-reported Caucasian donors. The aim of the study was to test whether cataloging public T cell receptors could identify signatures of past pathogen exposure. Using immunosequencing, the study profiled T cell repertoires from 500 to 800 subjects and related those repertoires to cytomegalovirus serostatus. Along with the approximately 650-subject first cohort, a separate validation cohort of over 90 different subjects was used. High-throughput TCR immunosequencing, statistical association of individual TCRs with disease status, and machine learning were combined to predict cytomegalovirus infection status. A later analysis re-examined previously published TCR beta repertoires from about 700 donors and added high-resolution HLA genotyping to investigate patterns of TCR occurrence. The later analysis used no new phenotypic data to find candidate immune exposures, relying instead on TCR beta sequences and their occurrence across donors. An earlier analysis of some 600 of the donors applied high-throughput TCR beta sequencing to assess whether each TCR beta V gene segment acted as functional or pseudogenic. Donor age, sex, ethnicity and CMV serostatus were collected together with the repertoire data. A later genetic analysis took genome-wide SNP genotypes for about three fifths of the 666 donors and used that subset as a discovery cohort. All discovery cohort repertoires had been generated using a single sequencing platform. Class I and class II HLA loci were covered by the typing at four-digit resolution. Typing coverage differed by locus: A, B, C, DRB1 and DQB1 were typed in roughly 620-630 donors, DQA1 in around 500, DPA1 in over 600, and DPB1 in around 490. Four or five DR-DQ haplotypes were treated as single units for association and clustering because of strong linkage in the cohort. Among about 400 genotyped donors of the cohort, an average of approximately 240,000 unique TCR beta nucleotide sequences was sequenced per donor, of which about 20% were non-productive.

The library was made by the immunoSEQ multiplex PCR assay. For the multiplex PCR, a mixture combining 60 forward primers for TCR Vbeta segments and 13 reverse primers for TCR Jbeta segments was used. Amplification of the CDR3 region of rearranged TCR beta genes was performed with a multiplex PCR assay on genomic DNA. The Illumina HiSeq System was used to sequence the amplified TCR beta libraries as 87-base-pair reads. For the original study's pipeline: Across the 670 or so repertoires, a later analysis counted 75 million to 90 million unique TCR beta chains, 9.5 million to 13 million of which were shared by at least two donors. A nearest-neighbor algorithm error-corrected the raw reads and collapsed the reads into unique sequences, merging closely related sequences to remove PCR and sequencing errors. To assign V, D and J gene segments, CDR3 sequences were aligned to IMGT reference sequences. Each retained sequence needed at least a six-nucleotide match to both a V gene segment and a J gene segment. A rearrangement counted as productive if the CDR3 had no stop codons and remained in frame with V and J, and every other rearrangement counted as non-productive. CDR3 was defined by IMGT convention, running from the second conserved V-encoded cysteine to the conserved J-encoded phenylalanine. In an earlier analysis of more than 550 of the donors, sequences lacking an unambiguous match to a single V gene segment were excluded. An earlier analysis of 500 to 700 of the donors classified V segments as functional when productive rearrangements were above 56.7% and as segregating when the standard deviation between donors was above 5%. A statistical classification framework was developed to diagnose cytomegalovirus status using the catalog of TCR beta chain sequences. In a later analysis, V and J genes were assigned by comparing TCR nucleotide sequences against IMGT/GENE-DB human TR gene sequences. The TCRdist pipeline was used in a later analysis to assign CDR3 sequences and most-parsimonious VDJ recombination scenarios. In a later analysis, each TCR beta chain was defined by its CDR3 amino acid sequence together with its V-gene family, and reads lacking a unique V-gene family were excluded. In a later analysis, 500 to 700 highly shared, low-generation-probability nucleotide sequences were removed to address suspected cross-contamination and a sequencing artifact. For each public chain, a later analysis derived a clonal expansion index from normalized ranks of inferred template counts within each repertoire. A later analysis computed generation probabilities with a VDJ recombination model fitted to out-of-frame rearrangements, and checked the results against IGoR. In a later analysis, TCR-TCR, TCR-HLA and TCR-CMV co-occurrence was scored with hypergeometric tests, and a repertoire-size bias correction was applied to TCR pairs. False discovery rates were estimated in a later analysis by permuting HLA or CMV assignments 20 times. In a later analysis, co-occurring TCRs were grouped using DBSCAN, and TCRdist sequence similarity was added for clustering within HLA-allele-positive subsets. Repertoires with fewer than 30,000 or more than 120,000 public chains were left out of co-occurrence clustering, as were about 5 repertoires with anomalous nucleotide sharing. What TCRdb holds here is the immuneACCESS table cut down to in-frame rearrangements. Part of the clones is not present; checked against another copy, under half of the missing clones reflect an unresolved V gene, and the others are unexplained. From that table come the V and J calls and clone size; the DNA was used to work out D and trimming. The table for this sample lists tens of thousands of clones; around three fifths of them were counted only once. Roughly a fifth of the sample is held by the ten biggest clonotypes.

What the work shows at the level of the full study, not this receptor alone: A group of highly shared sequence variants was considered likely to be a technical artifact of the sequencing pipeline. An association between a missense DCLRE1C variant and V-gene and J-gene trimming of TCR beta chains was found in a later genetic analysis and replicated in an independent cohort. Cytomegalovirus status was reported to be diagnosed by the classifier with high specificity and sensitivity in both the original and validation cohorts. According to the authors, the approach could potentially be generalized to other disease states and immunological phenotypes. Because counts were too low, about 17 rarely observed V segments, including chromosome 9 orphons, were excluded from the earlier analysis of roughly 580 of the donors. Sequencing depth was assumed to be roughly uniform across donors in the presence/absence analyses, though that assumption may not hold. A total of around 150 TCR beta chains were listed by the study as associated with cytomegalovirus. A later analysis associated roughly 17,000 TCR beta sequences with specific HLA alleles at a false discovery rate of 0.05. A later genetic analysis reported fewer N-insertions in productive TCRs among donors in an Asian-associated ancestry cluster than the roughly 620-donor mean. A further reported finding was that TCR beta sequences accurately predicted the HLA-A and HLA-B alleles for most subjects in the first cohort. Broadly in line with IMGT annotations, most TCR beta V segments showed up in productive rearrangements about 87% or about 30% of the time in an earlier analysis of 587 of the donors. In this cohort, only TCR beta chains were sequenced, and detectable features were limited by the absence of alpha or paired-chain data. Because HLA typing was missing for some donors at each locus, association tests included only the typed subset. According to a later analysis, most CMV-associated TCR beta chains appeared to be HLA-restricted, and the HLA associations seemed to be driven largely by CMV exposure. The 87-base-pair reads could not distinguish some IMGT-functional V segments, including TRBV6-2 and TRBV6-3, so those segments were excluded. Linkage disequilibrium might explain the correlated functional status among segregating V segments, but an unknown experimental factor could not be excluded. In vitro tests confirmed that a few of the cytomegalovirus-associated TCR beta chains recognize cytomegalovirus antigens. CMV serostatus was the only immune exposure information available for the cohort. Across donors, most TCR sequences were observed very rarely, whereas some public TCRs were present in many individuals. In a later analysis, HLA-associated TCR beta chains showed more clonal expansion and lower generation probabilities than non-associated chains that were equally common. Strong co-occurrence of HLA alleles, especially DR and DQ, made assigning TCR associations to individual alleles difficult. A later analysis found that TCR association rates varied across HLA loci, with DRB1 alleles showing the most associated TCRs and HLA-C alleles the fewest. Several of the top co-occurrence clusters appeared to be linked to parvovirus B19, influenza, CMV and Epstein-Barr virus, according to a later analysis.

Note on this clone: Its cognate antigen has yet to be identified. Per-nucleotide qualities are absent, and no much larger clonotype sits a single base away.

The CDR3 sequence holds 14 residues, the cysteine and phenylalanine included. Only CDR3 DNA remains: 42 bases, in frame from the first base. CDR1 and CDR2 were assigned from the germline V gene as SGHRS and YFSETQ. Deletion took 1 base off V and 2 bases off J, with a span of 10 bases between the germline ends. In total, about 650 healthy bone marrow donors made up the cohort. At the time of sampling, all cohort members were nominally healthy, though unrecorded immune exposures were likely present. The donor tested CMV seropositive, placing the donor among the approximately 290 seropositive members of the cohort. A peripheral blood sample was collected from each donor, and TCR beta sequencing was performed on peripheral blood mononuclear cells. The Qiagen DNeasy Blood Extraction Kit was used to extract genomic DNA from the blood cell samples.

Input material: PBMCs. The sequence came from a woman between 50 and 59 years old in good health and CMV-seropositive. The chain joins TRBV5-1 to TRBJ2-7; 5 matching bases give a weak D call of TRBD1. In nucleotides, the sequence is TGCGCCAGCAGCTTGAAGGGGCCTACCTACGAGCAGTACTTC. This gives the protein CASSLKGPTYEQYF.